This T cell receptor beta chain was sequenced during a study of human T cells and chemical hapten exposure. Study-wide context: Largely, small differences in pooled library volume made per-sample TCR yields vary.

This sample's time point: patch test 3, about 24 weeks after DPC sensitization. Treatment meaning: therapeutic diphenylcyclopropenone sensitization with weekly scalp DPC. Details on this clonotype: No antigen is known for it.

TCRdb passed the RACE reads through MiXCR, listing each CDR3 protein once. The data hold about 160,000 distinct CDR3 sequences, with about a quarter observed a single time. Whole-study findings and limits: Relative to controls, expanded TCRs formed significantly more large CDR3 similarity clusters. DPC sensitization produced no change in TCRs with frequency above 1 in 1000. Patch test score was positively correlated with the counts of PT1 expanded TCRs.

Trimming took 6 bases from V and 1 from J; bases not matched to a gene: 7. The CDR3 loop spans 16 amino acids. Germline V gene sequence: CDR1 DFQATT, CDR2 SNEGSKA (reference sequence). V is TRBV20-1 and J is TRBJ2-2; 11 nucleotides agree with TRBD2. Specimen: whole blood, collected in connection with sensitization to the hapten diphenylcyclopropenone (DPC). The sequence came from a woman between 18 and 30 years old with alopecia areata. Some clones in this sample may be carry-over from other donors' samples. The CDR3 loop reads CSAPETSGRNTGELFF. The CDR3 nucleotides are TGCAGTGCGCCAGAAACTAGCGGGAGGAACACCGGGGAGCTGTTTTTT.